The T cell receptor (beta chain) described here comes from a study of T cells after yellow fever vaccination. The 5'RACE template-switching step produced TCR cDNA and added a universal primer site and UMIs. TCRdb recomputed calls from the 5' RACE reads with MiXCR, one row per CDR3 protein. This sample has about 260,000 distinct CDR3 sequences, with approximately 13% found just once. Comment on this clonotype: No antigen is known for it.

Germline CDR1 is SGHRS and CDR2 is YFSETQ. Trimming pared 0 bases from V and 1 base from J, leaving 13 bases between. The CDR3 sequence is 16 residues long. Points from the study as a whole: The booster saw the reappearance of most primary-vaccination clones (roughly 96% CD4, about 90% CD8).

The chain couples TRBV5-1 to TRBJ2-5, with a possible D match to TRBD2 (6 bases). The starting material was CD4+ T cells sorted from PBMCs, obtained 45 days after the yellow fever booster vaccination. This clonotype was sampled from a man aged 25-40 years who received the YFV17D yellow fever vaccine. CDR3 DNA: TGCGCCAGCAGCTTGGCTTACGGGAGAGTCCAAGAGACCCAGTACTTC. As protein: CASSLAYGRVQETQYF.